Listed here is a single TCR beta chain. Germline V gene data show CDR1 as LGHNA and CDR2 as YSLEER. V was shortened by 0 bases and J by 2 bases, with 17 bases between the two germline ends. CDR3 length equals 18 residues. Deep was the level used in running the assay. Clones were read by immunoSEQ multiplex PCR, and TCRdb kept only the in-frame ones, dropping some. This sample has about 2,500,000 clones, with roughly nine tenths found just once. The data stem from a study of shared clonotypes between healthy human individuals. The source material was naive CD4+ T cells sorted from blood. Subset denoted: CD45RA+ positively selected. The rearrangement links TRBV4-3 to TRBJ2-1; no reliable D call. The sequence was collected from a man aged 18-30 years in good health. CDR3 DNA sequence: TGCGCCAGCAGCCAAGATCCGCCAGCCCATATCCCCTACAATGAGCAGTTCTTC. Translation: CASSQDPPAHIPYNEQFF.